This T cell receptor beta chain came from a study of early T cells in non-severe SARS-CoV-2 infection. As part of library construction, unique molecular identifiers were attached to individual cDNA molecules. TCRdb used MiXCR to reprocess the 5' RACE reads, holding one entry per CDR3 protein. The sample lists around 72,000 distinct CDR3 sequences, roughly 9.1% occurring once. In its sample, this clonotype was seen a few times. CDR3 size: 13 residues. The V end lost 10 bases, the J end lost 1 base, and 13 bases lay between the germline ends. The germline gives CDR1 SNHLY, CDR2 FYNNEI. The receptor comes from an adult who was a healthcare worker with PCR-confirmed SARS-CoV-2 infection or an uninfected control (not recorded which). V and J are TRBV2 and TRBJ1-1, with a weak D call TRBD1 (6 bases). Sequenced material: whole blood, taken at baseline. The CDR3 nucleotides are TGTGCCACCCGACAGGATTCGAACACTGAAGCTTTCTTT. As protein: CATRQDSNTEAFF.